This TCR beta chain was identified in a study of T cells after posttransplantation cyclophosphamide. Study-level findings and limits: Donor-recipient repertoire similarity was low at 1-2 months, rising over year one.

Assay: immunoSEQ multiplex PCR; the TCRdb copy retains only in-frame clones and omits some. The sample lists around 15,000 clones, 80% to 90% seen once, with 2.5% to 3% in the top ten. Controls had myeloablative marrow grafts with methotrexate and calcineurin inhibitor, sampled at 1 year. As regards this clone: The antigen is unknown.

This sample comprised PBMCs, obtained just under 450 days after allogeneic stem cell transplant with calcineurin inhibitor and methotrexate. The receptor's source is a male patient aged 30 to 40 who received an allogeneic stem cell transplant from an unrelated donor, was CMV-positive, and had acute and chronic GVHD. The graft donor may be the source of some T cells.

The CDR3: CASSAGLAGALQETQYF. As DNA, the CDR3 is TGCGCCAGCAGCGCTGGACTAGCGGGGGCCCTCCAAGAGACCCAGTACTTC. The genes are TRBV5-1 and TRBJ2-5; 13 bases align to TRBD2. The CDR3 spans 17 residues. V trimming: 4 bases; J trimming: 1 base; junction bases outside the gene matches: 7. Germline V gives CDR1 SGHRS, CDR2 YFSETQ.